This T cell receptor (beta chain) appears in the sequencing data of a study of blood T cell repertoires in COVID-19. The wider study: Whether acute or convalescent, the COVID-19 samples came from the United States, Italy and Spain. Sample material is recorded as cDNA or gDNA derived from T cells, B-cell-depleted T cells, or PBMCs.

Original processing methods: Amplification of reference gene primers was used by the study to estimate nucleated cell counts. Clones were read by immunoSEQ multiplex PCR, and TCRdb kept only the in-frame ones, dropping some. V, J and clone size are those of that table, while D and trimming were read from the DNA. The sample consists of roughly 84,000 clones, approximately 75% of them appearing once. This clone was counted once. Sequenced sample: peripheral blood. The clonotype originates from a woman in her 50s with acute or convalescent COVID-19.

The CDR3 loop reads CASSLEGQGQPQHF. CDR3 in DNA: TGCGCCAGCAGCTTGGAGGGACAGGGACAGCCCCAGCATTTT. V and J are TRBV5-1 and TRBJ1-5; 9 positions match TRBD1. Germline V CDR1 and CDR2: SGHRS, YFSETQ. The CDR3 totals 14 residues. The V gene end was trimmed by 0 bases and the J gene end by 7 bases; junction bases not matched to a gene: 2.